The clone carrying this T cell receptor (beta chain) came up once. These data are taken from a study of blood T cell repertoires in COVID-19. The repertoire was sequenced with immunoSEQ multiplex PCR; TCRdb's copy has only in-frame clones and lacks some. Altogether about 270,000 clones are present, 85% being singletons, with the ten largest covering less than 15%. With V trimmed by 7 bases and J by 5 bases, 7 bases remained unmatched. Germline assignment: CDR1 ENHRY and CDR2 SYGVKD. This CDR3 spans 13 amino acids. The chain couples TRBV10-3 to TRBJ2-7, with TRBD1 identical over 8 bases. The sequence was obtained from a human donor in a cohort sampled during active COVID-19. Sequencing was carried out using peripheral blood. The CDR3 spells CAITGQGANEQYF. In nucleotides, the CDR3 is TGTGCCATCACAGGGCAGGGGGCTAACGAGCAGTACTTC.